These T cell receptor beta chains were read from a single sample in a study of blood T cells in healthy people across ages. In TCRdb, the 5' RACE reads were re-called with MiXCR into one record per CDR3 protein. The sample has under 800,000 distinct CDR3 sequences, around 21% seen once. Sample: blood. Source of these receptors: a man between 65 and 85 years old in good health. Both conserved end residues are part of each CDR3. Each record gives: clone size, D gene, V gene, CDR3 length, J gene, CDR3 protein, CDR3 DNA. D genes are given only for firm matches. The size entry is marked missing in some rows and otherwise reads once, few, many or a size class.

>NA|TRBD1|TRBV12-3/TRBV12-4|11|TRBJ2-1
CASSDRDRQFF
TGTGCCAGCAGTGACCGGGACAGACAGTTCTTC
>NA|NA|TRBV27|17|TRBJ1-1
CASSLSPGQPMNTEAFF
TGTGCCAGCAGTTTATCGCCTGGACAGCCCATGAACACTGAAGCTTTCTTT
>few|TRBD2|TRBV28|14|TRBJ2-1
CASSLSGKGGEQFF
TGTGCCAGCAGTTTAAGCGGGAAAGGAGGTGAGCAGTTCTTC
>NA|TRBD2|TRBV6-1|18|TRBJ2-1
CASSDTSGTLGSYNEQFF
TGTGCCAGCAGCGATACTAGCGGGACCCTCGGCTCCTACAATGAGCAGTTCTTC
>many|TRBD1|TRBV10-3|17|TRBJ1-4
CAISDYGQGPTNEKLFF
TGTGCCATCAGTGATTACGGACAGGGTCCAACTAATGAAAAACTGTTTTTT
>few|NA|TRBV27|15|TRBJ2-7
CASSKYRDTTYEQYF
TGTGCCAGCAGTAAATACCGGGACACCACCTACGAGCAGTACTTC
>few|NA|TRBV4-3|16|TRBJ1-2
CASSQGGASLFAGYTF
TGCGCCAGCAGCCAAGGTGGGGCCAGCCTTTTTGCTGGCTACACCTTC
>NA|TRBD2|TRBV20-1|15|TRBJ2-3
CSASRGTSLSDTQYF
TGCAGTGCTAGCAGGGGGACTAGCTTGAGTGATACGCAGTATTTT
>NA|TRBD2|TRBV7-3|16|TRBJ2-1
CASSSGLAGDYNEQFF
TGTGCCAGCAGCTCTGGACTAGCGGGAGATTACAATGAGCAGTTCTTC
>NA|TRBD1|TRBV7-6|15|TRBJ1-1
CASAPDRGKNTEAFF
TGTGCCAGCGCCCCCGACAGGGGGAAAAACACTGAAGCTTTCTTT
>NA|TRBD2|TRBV28|13|TRBJ2-3
CATTTSGRNTQYF
TGTGCCACGACGACTAGCGGGAGAAATACGCAGTATTTT
>NA|TRBD1|TRBV27|15|TRBJ2-2
CASSPRQGAGGELFF
TGTGCCAGCAGTCCGCGACAGGGGGCCGGCGGGGAGCTGTTTTTT
>once|NA|TRBV6-1|15|TRBJ2-5
CASSAHSNVQETQYF
TGTGCCAGCAGTGCACACAGCAATGTTCAAGAGACCCAGTACTTC
>NA|NA|TRBV30|13|TRBJ1-3
CAWSALAGNTIYF
TGTGCCTGGAGCGCCCTAGCTGGAAACACCATATATTTT
>few|TRBD2|TRBV20-1|16|TRBJ2-7
CSASPTSGSSSYEQYF
TGCAGTGCTTCCCCGACTAGCGGGAGTTCCTCCTACGAGCAGTACTTC
>NA|NA|TRBV10-3|15|TRBJ2-3
CAISSGTQSTDTQYF
TGTGCCATCAGTTCCGGGACCCAAAGCACAGATACGCAGTATTTT
>NA|NA|TRBV5-1|15|TRBJ2-3
CASSLGSSGTDTQYF
TGCGCCAGCAGCTTGGGATCTAGCGGCACAGATACGCAGTATTTT
>NA|TRBD1|TRBV4-1|15|TRBJ2-2
CASSQGQGAPGELFF
TGCGCCAGCAGCCAAGGACAGGGGGCGCCCGGGGAGCTGTTTTTT
>NA|TRBD2|TRBV6-6|15|TRBJ2-7
CASSGTSAPSYEQYF
TGTGCCAGCAGTGGGACTAGCGCACCCTCCTACGAGCAGTACTTC
>few|NA|TRBV28|16|TRBJ2-7
CASSLYYRESAYEQYF
TGTGCCAGCAGTTTATATTACAGGGAATCGGCCTACGAGCAGTACTTC
>NA|TRBD1|TRBV2|14|TRBJ1-1
CASSTRDREPEAFF
TGTGCCAGCAGTACCCGGGACAGGGAACCTGAAGCTTTCTTT
>NA|NA|TRBV3-1|14|TRBJ1-5
CASSQEGGAQPQHF
TGTGCCAGCAGCCAAGAAGGGGGGGCTCAGCCCCAGCATTTT
>NA|NA|TRBV7-2|14|TRBJ2-3
CASSLEGLTDTQYF
TGTGCCAGCAGCTTAGAGGGACTCACAGATACGCAGTATTTT
>NA|TRBD2|TRBV7-3|16|TRBJ2-3
CASSLFGGGNTDTQYF
TGTGCCAGCAGCTTATTTGGCGGGGGGAACACAGATACGCAGTATTTT
>NA|NA|TRBV14|15|TRBJ1-4
CASSQLRGGAGKLFF
TGTGCCAGCAGCCAATTACGTGGCGGGGCCGGAAAACTGTTTTTT
>NA|NA|TRBV30|11|TRBJ1-2
CAWSLTAGYTF
TGTGCCTGGAGTCTGACGGCTGGCTACACCTTC
>few|TRBD1|TRBV30|16|TRBJ1-2
CAWSPPGTGKNYGYTF
TGTGCCTGGAGTCCCCCAGGGACAGGGAAAAACTATGGCTACACCTTC
>few|NA|TRBV20-1|14|TRBJ2-3
CSARASRSTDTQYF
TGCAGTGCTAGAGCCTCCAGAAGCACAGATACGCAGTATTTT
>NA|TRBD2|TRBV27|15|TRBJ2-5
CASSQLSGRAETQYF
TGTGCCAGCAGTCAATTAAGCGGGAGAGCTGAGACCCAGTACTTC
>few|NA|TRBV29-1|13|TRBJ1-5
CSVGEDGNQPQHF
TGCAGCGTTGGCGAAGACGGCAATCAGCCCCAGCATTTT
>NA|NA|TRBV10-3|16|TRBJ2-6
CAISEWGESGANVLTF
TGTGCCATCAGTGAGTGGGGGGAAAGTGGGGCCAACGTCCTGACTTTC
>NA|NA|TRBV3-1|14|TRBJ1-6
CASSQGGVASPLHF
TGTGCCAGCAGCCAGGGGGGTGTAGCTTCACCCCTCCACTTT
>many|TRBD1|TRBV20-1|13|TRBJ1-5
CSAPQGTYQPQHF
TGCAGTGCCCCACAGGGGACCTATCAGCCCCAGCATTTT
>few|NA|TRBV15|13|TRBJ1-4
CATSRALLEKLFF
TGTGCCACCAGCAGAGCCCTCTTAGAAAAACTGTTTTTT
>NA|NA|TRBV15|14|TRBJ2-4
CATSTTGPGDIQYF
TGTGCCACCAGCACTACGGGACCTGGGGACATTCAGTACTTC
>NA|NA|TRBV2|15|TRBJ1-2
CASSEFAAAAYGYTF
TGTGCCAGCAGTGAATTCGCGGCGGCCGCCTATGGCTACACCTTC
>NA|TRBD1|TRBV24-1|15|TRBJ2-1
CAIATSGQVDNEQFF
TGTGCCATAGCAACCTCGGGACAGGTAGACAATGAGCAGTTCTTC
>few|NA|TRBV3-1|16|TRBJ2-5
CASSQVSRRERETQYF
TGTGCCAGCAGCCAAGTTAGTAGACGGGAGAGGGAGACCCAGTACTTC
>NA|NA|TRBV7-8|12|TRBJ2-3
CASSLSGVAQYF
TGTGCCAGCAGCTTATCCGGGGTGGCGCAGTATTTT
>NA|TRBD2|TRBV5-6|15|TRBJ2-7
CASSPGLAPSYEQYF
TGTGCCAGCAGCCCCGGACTAGCGCCTTCCTACGAGCAGTACTTC
>NA|NA|TRBV28|17|TRBJ2-1
CASSLGPGPRLGNEQFF
TGTGCCAGCAGTTTAGGACCGGGACCTCGACTTGGCAATGAGCAGTTCTTC
>few|NA|TRBV10-1|15|TRBJ2-5
CASSESATLGETQYF
TGCGCCAGCAGTGAGTCTGCGACATTGGGGGAGACCCAGTACTTC
>few|NA|TRBV7-2|12|TRBJ2-5
CASSLTSGPQYF
TGTGCCAGCAGCCTCACAAGCGGCCCCCAGTACTTC
>NA|NA|TRBV7-3|14|TRBJ2-1
CASSLGQPGGEQFF
TGTGCCAGCAGCTTAGGCCAACCCGGTGGTGAGCAGTTCTTC
>NA|TRBD2|TRBV7-2|16|TRBJ2-3
CASSRSGRGDTDTQYF
TGTGCCAGCAGCCGAAGCGGGAGAGGGGACACAGATACGCAGTATTTT